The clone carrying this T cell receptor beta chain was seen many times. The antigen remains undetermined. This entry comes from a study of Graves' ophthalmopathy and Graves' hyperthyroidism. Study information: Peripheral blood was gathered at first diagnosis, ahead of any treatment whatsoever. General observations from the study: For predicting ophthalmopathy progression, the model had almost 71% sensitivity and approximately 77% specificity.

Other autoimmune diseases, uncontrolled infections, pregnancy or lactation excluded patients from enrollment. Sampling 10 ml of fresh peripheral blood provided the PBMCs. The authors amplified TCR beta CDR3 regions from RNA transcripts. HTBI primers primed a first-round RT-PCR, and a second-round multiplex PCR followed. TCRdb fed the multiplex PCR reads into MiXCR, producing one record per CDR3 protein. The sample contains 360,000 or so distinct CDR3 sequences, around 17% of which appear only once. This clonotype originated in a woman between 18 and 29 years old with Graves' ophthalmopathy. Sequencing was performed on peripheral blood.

The CDR3 sequence is CATRHLTFCSGVRTYEQYF. DNA of the CDR3: TGTGCCACCAGACACCTTACCTTTTGTAGCGGGGTGAGGACCTACGAGCAGTACTTC. V gene TRBV24-1 combines with J gene TRBJ2-7, with 8 bases matching TRBD2. Trimming cost V 7 bases and J 2 bases; bases outside gene matches: 21. This CDR3 has 19 amino acids. The germline V gene has CDR1 KGHDR and CDR2 SFDVKD.